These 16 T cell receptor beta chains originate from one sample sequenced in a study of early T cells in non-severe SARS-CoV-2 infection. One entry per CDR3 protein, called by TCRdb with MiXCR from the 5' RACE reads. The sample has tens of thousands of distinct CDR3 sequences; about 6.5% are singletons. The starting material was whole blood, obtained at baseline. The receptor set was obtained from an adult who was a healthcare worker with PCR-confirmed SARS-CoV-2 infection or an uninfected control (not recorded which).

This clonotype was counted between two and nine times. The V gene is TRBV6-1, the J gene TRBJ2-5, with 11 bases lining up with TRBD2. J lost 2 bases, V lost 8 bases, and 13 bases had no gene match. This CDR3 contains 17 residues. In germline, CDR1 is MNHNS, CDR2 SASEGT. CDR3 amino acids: CASSLAGGQLLQETQYF. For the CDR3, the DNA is TGTGCCAGCTCCCTAGCGGGAGGTCAACTCCTGCAAGAGACCCAGTACTTC.

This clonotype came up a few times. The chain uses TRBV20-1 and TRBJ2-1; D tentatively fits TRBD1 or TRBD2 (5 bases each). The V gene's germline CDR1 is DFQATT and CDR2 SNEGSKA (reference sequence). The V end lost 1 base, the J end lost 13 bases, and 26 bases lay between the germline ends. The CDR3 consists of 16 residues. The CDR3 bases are TGCAGTGCTAGAGCTCAATTCTCCCCCGGGGCCTCCCGTCAGTTCTTC. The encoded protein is CSARAQFSPGASRQFF.

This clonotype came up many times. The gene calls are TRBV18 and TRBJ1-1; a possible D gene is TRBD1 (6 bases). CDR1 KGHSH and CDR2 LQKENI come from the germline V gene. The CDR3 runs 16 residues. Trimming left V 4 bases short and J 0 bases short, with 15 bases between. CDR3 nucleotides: TGTGCCAGCTCACTTACGGACAGATCCATGAACACTGAAGCTTTCTTT. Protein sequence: CASSLTDRSMNTEAFF.

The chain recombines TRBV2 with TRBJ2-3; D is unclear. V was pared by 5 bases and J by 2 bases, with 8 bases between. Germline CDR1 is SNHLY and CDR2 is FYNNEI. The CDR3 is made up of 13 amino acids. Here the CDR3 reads CASSLDLTDTQYF. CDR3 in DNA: TGTGCCAGCAGTTTGGACCTCACAGATACGCAGTATTTT.

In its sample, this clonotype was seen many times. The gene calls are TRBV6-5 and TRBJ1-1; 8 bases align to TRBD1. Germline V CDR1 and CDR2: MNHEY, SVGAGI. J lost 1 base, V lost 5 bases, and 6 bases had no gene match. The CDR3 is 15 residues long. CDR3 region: CASSPRTGTNTEAFF. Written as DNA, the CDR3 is TGTGCCAGCAGTCCCCGGACAGGGACGAACACTGAAGCTTTCTTT.

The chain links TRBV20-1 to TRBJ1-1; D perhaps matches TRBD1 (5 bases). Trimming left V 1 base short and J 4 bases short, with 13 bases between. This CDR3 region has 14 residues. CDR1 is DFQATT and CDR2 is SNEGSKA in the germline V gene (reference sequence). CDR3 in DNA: TGCAGTGCTAGAGTAGAGGGGATGACCACTGAAGCTTTCTTT. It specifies CSARVEGMTTEAFF.

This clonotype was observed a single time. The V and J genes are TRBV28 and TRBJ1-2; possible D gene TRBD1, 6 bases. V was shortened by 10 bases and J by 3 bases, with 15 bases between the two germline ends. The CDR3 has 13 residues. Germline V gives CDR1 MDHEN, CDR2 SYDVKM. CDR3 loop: CAIRDMRDYGYTF. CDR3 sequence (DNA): TGTGCCATTCGGGACATGAGGGACTATGGCTACACCTTC.

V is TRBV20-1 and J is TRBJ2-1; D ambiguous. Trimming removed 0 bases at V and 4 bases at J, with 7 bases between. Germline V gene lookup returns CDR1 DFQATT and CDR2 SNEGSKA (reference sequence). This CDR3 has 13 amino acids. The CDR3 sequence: CSAREPFYNEQFF. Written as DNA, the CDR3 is TGCAGTGCTAGAGAACCTTTTTACAATGAGCAGTTCTTC.

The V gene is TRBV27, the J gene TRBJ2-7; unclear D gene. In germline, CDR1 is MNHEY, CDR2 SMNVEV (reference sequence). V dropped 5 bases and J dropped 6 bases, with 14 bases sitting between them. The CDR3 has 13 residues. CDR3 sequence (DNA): TGTGCCAGCAGTGAAGTTGGGCCAGGCGAGCAGTACTTC. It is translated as CASSEVGPGEQYF.

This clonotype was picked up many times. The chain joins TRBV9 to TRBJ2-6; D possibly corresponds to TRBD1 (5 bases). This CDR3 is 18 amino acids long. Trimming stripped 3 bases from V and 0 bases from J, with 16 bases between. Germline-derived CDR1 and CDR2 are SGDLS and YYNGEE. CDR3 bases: TGTGCCAGCAGCGAGGGGCCCTTGGAAGTCTCTGGGGCCAACGTCCTGACTTTC. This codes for CASSEGPLEVSGANVLTF.

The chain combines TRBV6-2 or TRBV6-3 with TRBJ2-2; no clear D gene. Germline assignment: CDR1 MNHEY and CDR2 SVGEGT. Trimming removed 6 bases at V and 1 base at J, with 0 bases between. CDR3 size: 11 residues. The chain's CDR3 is CASRNTGELFF. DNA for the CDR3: TGTGCCAGCAGGAACACCGGGGAGCTGTTTTTT.

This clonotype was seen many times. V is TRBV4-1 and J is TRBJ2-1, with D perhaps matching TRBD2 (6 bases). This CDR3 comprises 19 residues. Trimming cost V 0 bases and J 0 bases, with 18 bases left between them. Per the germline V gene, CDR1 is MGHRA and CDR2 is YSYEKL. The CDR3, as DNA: TGCGCCAGCAGCCAAGAAAGTGGGGACGGGAGTGCCTCCTACAATGAGCAGTTCTTC. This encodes CASSQESGDGSASYNEQFF.

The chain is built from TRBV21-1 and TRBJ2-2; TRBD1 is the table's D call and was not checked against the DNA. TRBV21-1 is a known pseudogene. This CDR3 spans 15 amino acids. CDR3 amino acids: CASSKERGGTGELFF. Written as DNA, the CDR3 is TGTGCCAGCAGCAAAGAACGGGGGGGCACCGGGGAGCTGTTTTTT.

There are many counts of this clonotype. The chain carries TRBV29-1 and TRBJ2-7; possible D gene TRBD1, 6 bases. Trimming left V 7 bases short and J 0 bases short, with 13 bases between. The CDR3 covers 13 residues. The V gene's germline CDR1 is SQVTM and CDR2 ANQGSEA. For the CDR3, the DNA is TGCAGCGGGGCACAGGGCGGCTCCTACGAGCAGTACTTC. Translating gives CSGAQGGSYEQYF.

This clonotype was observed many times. In nucleotides, the CDR3 is TGCAGTGCTAACCCCCGAGGCAGGGACTACGAGCAGTACTTC. Amino acids: CSANPRGRDYEQYF. The chain links TRBV20-1 to TRBJ2-7; D may be TRBD1 (5 bases). With 4 bases removed from V and 3 bases from J, the gap between germline ends came to 16 bases. Looked up from germline, CDR1 is DFQATT and CDR2 is SNEGSKA (reference sequence). The CDR3 extends over 14 amino acids.

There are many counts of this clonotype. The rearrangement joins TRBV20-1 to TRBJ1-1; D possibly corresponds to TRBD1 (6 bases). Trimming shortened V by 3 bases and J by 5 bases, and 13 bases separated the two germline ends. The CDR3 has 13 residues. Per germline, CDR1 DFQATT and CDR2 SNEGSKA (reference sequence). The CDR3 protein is CSARPQGHTEAFF. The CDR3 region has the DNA TGCAGTGCTAGGCCTCAGGGACATACTGAAGCTTTCTTT.